The following is a T cell receptor beta chain sequence with its context. Its antigen is currently unknown. This sample was included in a study of cytomegalovirus exposure and HLA in healthy donors. Participants comprised healthy donors of bone marrow. Whereas donors were nominally healthy upon sampling, unrecorded immune exposures were probable. CDR1 and CDR2 from the germline V gene are SGHVS and FNYEAQ. V dropped 5 bases and J dropped 14; count of bases not matched to a gene: 21. The CDR3 runs to 18 residues. Vbeta (60) and Jbeta (13) primers were used in the PCR. Measured with immunoSEQ multiplex PCR; TCRdb has only the in-frame clones, and not every one. The table includes 84,000 or so clones, 62% detected once. General study findings and limits: Sequencing depth roughly uniform across donors was assumed in presence/absence analyses. Reports described diagnosis of cytomegalovirus status by the classifier as highly specific and sensitive.

The receptor was isolated from a woman aged 30 to 39 in good health and CMV-seropositive. This chain links TRBV7-6 with TRBJ2-3; TRBD2 agrees at 14 bases. Sequencing input: PBMCs. The CDR3 sequence: CASSPNPGTSGGRSGGYF. Here the CDR3 DNA reads TGTGCCAGCAGCCCGAATCCCGGGACTAGCGGGGGACGATCCGGGGGGTATTTT. The variable domain in full, with the rest retrieved from reference TRBV7-6 and TRBJ2-3, is GAGVSQSPRYKVTKRGQDVALRCDPISGHVSLYWYRQALGQGPEFLTYFNYEAQQDKSGLPNDRFSAERPEGSISTLTIQRTEQRDSAMYRCASSPNPGTSGGRSGGYFGPGTRLTVL.